The clone carrying this T cell receptor (beta chain) has a handful of counts. Sequenced by immunoSEQ multiplex PCR; TCRdb stores in-frame clones only, minus some. The sample includes 800,000 to 1,200,000 clones, 78% of them seen just once. Between the trimmed V and J ends, which lost 5 bases and 3 bases, there was a span of 14 bases. Germline-derived CDR1 and CDR2 are LNHDA and SQIVND (reference sequence). This CDR3 is 15 amino acids long. This record comes from a study of shared clonotypes between healthy human individuals. Study summary: Three plates were used per donor for CD4 naive, three for CD4 memory, two for CD8 naive and one for CD8 memory.

The chain employs TRBV19 and TRBJ1-5; D ambiguous. Sequenced: memory CD4+ T cells from PBMCs. The subset was: CD45RA-negative fraction. The TCR was taken from a man between 18 and 35 years old in good health. Some clones in this sample may be carry-over from other donors' samples. The CDR3 is CASSFVDGYNQPQHF. The CDR3, as DNA: TGTGCCAGTAGTTTTGTAGACGGGTACAATCAGCCCCAGCATTTT.